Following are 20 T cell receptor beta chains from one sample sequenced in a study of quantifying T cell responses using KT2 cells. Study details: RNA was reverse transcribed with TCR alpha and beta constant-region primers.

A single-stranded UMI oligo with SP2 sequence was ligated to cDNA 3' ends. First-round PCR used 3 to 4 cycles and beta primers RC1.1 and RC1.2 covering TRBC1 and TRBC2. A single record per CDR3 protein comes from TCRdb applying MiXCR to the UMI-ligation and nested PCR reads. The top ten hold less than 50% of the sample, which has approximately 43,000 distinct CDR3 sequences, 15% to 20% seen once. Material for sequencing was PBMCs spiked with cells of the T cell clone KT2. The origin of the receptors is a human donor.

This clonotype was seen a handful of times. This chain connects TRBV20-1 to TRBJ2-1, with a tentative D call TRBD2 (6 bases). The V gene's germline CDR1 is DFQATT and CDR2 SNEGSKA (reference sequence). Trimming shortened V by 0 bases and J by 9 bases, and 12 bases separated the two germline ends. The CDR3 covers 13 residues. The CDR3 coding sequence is TGCAGTGCTAGAGATTCTCTGCGGGGTGAGCAGTTCTTC. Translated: CSARDSLRGEQFF.

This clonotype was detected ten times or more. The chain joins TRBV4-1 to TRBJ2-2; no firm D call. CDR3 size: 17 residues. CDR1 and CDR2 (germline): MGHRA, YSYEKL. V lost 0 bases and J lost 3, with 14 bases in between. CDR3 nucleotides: TGCGCCAGCAGCCAAGAGGCGGCTGTGGGCGACACCGGGGAGCTGTTTTTT. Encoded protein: CASSQEAAVGDTGELFF.

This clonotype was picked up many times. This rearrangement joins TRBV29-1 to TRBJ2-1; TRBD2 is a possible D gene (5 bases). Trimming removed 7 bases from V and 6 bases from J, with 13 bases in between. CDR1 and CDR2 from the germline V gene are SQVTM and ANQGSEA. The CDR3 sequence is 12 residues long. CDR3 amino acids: CSGRVLFNEQFF. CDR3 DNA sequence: TGCAGCGGGCGGGTTCTCTTCAATGAGCAGTTCTTC.

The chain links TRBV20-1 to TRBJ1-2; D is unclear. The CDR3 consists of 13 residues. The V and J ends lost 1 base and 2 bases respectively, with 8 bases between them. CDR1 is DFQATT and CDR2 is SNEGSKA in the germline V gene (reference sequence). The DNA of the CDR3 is TGCAGTGCTAGAGGGTTAGAAAACTATGGCTACACCTTC. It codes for CSARGLENYGYTF.

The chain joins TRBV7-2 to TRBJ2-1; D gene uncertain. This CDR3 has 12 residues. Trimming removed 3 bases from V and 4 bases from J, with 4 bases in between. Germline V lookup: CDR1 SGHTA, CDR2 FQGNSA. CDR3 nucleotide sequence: TGTGCCAGCAGCTTTGTATACAATGAGCAGTTCTTC. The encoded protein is CASSFVYNEQFF.

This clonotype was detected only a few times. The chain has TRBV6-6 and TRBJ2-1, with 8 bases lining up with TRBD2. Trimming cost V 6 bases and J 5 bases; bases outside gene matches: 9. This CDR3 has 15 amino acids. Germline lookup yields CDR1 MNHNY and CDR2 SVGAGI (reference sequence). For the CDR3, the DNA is TGTGCCAGCAGCTCACGGGGGGGCCAGAACAATGAGCAGTTCTTC. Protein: CASSSRGGQNNEQFF.

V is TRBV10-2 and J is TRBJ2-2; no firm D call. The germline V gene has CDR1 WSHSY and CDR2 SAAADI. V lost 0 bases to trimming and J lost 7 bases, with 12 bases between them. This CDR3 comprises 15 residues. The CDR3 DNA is TGCGCCAGCAGTGAGTCGGGCTCCAAGGGCGGGGAGCTGTTTTTT. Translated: CASSESGSKGGELFF.

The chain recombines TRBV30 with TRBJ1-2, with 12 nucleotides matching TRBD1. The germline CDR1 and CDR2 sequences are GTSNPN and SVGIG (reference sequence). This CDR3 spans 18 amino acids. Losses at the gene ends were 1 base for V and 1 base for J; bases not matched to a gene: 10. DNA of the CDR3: TGTGCCTGGAGTGCTGCCGGGACAGGGGGCCGGTTTAACTATGGCTACACCTTC. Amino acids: CAWSAAGTGGRFNYGYTF.

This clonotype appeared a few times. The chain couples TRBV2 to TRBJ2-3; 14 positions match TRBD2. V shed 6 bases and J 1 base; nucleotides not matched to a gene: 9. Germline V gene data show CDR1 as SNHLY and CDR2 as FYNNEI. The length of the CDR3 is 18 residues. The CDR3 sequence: CASRKGLAGVVGTDTQYF. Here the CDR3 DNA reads TGTGCCAGCAGAAAGGGACTAGCGGGAGTGGTCGGCACAGATACGCAGTATTTT. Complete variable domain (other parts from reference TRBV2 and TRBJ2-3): EPEVTQTPSHQVTQMGQEVILRCVPISNHLYFYWYRQILGQKVEFLVSFYNNEISEKSEIFDDQFSVERPDGSNFTLKIRSTKLEDSAMYFCASRKGLAGVVGTDTQYFGPGTRLTVL.

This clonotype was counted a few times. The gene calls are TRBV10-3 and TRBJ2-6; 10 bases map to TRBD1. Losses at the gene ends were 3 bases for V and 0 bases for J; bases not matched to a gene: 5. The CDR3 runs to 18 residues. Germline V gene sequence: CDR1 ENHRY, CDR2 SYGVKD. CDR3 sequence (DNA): TGTGCCATCAGTGAAGGGACAGGGGTAGGCTCTGGGGCCAACGTCCTGACTTTC. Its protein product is CAISEGTGVGSGANVLTF.

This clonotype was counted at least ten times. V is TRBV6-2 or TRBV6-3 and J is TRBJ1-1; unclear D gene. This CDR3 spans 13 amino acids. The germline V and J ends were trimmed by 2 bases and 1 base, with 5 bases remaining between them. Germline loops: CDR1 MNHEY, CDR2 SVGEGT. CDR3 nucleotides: TGTGCCAGCAGTTACGGGGAGAACACTGAAGCTTTCTTT. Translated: CASSYGENTEAFF.

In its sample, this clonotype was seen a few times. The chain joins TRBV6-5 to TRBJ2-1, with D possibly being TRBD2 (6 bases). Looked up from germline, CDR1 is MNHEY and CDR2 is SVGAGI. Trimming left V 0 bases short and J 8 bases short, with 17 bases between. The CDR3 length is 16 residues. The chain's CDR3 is CASSYSMSGSYDEQFF. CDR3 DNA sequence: TGTGCCAGCAGTTACTCGATGAGCGGGTCTTATGATGAGCAGTTCTTC.

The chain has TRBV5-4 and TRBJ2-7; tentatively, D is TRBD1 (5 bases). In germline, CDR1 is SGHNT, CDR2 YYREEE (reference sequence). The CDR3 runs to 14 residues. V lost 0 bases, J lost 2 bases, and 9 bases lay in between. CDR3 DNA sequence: TGTGCCAGCAGCTTGGGTGACAGCCCCTACGAGCAGTACTTC. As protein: CASSLGDSPYEQYF.

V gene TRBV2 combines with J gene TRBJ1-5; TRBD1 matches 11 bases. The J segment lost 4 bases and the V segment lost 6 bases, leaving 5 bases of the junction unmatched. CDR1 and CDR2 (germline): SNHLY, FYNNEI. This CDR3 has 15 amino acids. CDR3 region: CASRAGTGGNQPQHF. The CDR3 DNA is TGTGCCAGCAGGGCCGGGACAGGGGGGAATCAGCCCCAGCATTTT.

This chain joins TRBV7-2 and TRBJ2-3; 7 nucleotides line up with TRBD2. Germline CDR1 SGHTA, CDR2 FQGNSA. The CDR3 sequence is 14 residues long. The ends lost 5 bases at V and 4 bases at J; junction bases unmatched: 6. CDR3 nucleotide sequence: TGTGCCAGCAGCCTTAAGACTAGCCCAGATACGCAGTATTTT. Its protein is CASSLKTSPDTQYF.

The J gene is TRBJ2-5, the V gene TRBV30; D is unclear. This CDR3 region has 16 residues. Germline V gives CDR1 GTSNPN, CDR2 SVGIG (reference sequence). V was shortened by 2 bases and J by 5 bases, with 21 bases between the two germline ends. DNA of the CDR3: TGTGCCTGGAGTAGGTCTAGAATTCCTTCGACGGAGACCCAGTACTTC. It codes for CAWSRSRIPSTETQYF.

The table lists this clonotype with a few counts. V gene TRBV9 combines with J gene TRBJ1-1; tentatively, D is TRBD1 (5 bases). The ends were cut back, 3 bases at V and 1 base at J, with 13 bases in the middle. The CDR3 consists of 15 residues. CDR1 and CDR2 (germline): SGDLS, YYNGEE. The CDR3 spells CASSAPGRQNTEAFF. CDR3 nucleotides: TGTGCCAGCAGCGCCCCAGGGAGGCAGAACACTGAAGCTTTCTTT.

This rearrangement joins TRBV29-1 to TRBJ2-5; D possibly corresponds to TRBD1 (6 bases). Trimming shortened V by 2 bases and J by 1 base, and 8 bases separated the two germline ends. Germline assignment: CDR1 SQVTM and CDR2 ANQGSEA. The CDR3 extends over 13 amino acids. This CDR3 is CSVEWDTQETQYF. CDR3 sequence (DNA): TGCAGCGTTGAATGGGACACCCAAGAGACCCAGTACTTC.

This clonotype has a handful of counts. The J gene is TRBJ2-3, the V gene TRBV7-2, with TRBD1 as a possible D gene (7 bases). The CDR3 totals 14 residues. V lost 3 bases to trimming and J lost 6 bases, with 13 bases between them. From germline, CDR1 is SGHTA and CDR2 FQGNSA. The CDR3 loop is CASSFRGAYDTQYF. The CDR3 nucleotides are TGTGCCAGCAGCTTCAGGGGGGCTTATGATACGCAGTATTTT.

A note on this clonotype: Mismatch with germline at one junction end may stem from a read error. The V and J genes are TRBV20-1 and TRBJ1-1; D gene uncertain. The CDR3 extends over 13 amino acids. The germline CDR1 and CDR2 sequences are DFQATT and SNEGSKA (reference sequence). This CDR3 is CGAHRPLNTEAFF. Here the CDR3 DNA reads TGCGGTGCCCATAGACCCCTGAACACTGAAGCTTTCTTT.